This passage covers 17 T cell receptor beta chains from one sample sequenced in a study of T cell repertoires in cytomegalovirus infection. Antigen specificity for these receptors is unknown. TCRdb re-called the reads with MiXCR, one entry per CDR3 protein. The repertoire holds a few hundred thousand distinct CDR3 sequences, with roughly 34% as singletons. The sample in question was cultured PBMCs, obtained from culture after CMV antigen stimulation. These receptors all come from a human donor in good health (CMV status not recorded). Some clones in this sample may be carry-over from other donors' samples.

The chain recombines TRBV20-1 with TRBJ1-5; 10 bases line up with TRBD1. CDR3 length: 16 residues. The germline gives CDR1 DFQATT, CDR2 SNEGSKA (reference sequence). Unmatched junction bases numbered 14, after V lost 8 bases and J lost 4 bases. CDR3 nucleotides: TGCAGTACTACTGACAGGGGGCCCGGTGGTAATCAGCCCCAGCATTTT. It specifies CSTTDRGPGGNQPQHF.

The chain couples TRBV2 to TRBJ2-5, with D possibly matching TRBD1 (5 bases). Germline CDR1 is SNHLY and CDR2 is FYNNEI. V dropped 0 bases and J dropped 2 bases, with 10 bases sitting between them. The CDR3 is 15 residues long. The CDR3 region has the DNA TGTGCCAGCAGTGAAGCTGGGGCGGCTCAAGAGACCCAGTACTTC. Protein: CASSEAGAAQETQYF.

The CDR3 bases are TGTGCCAGTAGCCCCGGGCGTGGCAGAAACATTCAGTACTTC. Its translation: CASSPGRGRNIQYF. The chain is built from TRBV19 and TRBJ2-4, with D unresolved. CDR1 is LNHDA and CDR2 is SQIVND in the germline V gene (reference sequence). V lost 6 bases and J 6 bases, leaving 15 bases between the germline ends. The CDR3 is made up of 14 amino acids. Filled out from reference TRBV19 and TRBJ2-4, the complete variable domain reads DGGITQSPKYLFRKEGQNVTLSCEQNLNHDAMYWYRQDPGQGLRLIYYSQIVNDFQKGDIAEGYSVSREKKESFPLTVTSAQKNPTAFYLCASSPGRGRNIQYFGAGTRLSVL.

The rearrangement joins TRBV7-9 to TRBJ2-2; 8 nucleotides agree with TRBD1. The germline V gene has CDR1 SEHNR and CDR2 FQNEAQ (reference sequence). The V and J ends lost 6 bases and 3 bases, in that order; junction bases with no gene match: 6. The CDR3 extends over 15 amino acids. CDR3 sequence: CASSSRTGYTGELFF. The CDR3 nucleotides are TGTGCCAGCAGTTCCCGGACAGGGTACACCGGGGAGCTGTTTTTT.

J is TRBJ2-5 and V is TRBV7-2; D ambiguous. This CDR3 spans 12 amino acids. CDR1 and CDR2 (germline): SGHTA, FQGNSA. The germline V and J ends were trimmed by 4 bases and 2 bases, with 5 bases remaining between them. The chain's CDR3 is CASSWMQETQYF. CDR3 sequence (DNA): TGTGCCAGCAGCTGGATGCAAGAGACCCAGTACTTC.

The V and J genes are TRBV19 and TRBJ1-1; TRBD1 is a possible D gene (5 bases). With 1 base removed from V and 0 bases from J, the gap between germline ends came to 9 bases. The germline gives CDR1 LNHDA, CDR2 SQIVND (reference sequence). The CDR3 is made up of 15 amino acids. The CDR3 is CASSIGGGMNTEAFF. CDR3 DNA: TGTGCCAGTAGTATAGGTGGGGGAATGAACACTGAAGCTTTCTTT.

CDR3 DNA: TGTGCCAGCAGCTTAGAACTAGCAAGCGGGAAGACCCAGTACTTC. Amino acid sequence: CASSLELASGKTQYF. This chain joins TRBV7-6 and TRBJ2-5; TRBD2 matches 7 bases. This CDR3 is 15 amino acids long. Germline-derived CDR1 and CDR2 are SGHVS and FNYEAQ. The V and J ends lost 1 base and 6 bases, in that order; junction bases with no gene match: 8.

This chain links TRBV7-2 with TRBJ2-1; TRBD2 aligns across 9 bases. Germline values: CDR1 SGHTA, CDR2 FQGNSA. J was trimmed by 8 bases and V by 2 bases; bases with no gene match: 13. CDR3 size: 17 residues. CDR3 DNA: TGTGCCAGCAGCTTAAGCCCCGGTAGAGGACTAGCGCATGAGCAGTTCTTC. Amino acids: CASSLSPGRGLAHEQFF.

The chain is built from TRBV19 and TRBJ2-5; D is unclear. This CDR3 is built from 15 residues. The V gene's germline CDR1 is LNHDA and CDR2 SQIVND (reference sequence). V was trimmed by 3 bases and J by 3 bases, leaving 14 bases between them. The CDR3 DNA reads TGTGCCAGTAGTATCTATTGGAGCGCGGAAGAGACCCAGTACTTC. Its protein is CASSIYWSAEETQYF. Full variable domain (rest looked up from reference TRBV19 and TRBJ2-5): DGGITQSPKYLFRKEGQNVTLSCEQNLNHDAMYWYRQDPGQGLRLIYYSQIVNDFQKGDIAEGYSVSREKKESFPLTVTSAQKNPTAFYLCASSIYWSAEETQYFGPGTRLLVL.

This clonotype showed up just once. J is TRBJ2-1 and V is TRBV5-1; 10 nucleotides match TRBD2. CDR3 size: 17 residues. J gave up 0 bases and V 0 bases, and 3 bases lay outside the gene matches. Germline values: CDR1 SGHRS, CDR2 YFSETQ. The CDR3, as DNA: TGCGCCAGCAGCTTGGATTCTAGCGGGAGCTCCTACAATGAGCAGTTCTTC. This translates into CASSLDSSGSSYNEQFF.

This clonotype has just a few counts. V gene TRBV7-9 combines with J gene TRBJ2-3; D is unclear. V lost 5 bases and J lost 2, with 14 bases in between. The CDR3 is 15 residues long. Germline V gene sequence: CDR1 SEHNR, CDR2 FQNEAQ (reference sequence). This chain's CDR3 is CASSQGFRTTDTQYF. The CDR3 coding sequence is TGTGCCAGCAGCCAAGGGTTCCGCACCACAGATACGCAGTATTTT.

This clonotype has only one observation. The chain links TRBV6-2 or TRBV6-3 to TRBJ2-1; 13 bases are a match to TRBD2. The CDR3 runs 15 residues. V shed 7 bases, J shed 10 bases, and the junction held 10 bases outside the gene matches. Germline V gene data show CDR1 as MNHEY and CDR2 as SVGEGT. CDR3 coding DNA: TGTGCCAGCACCGAACGACTAGCGGGAGGTCGCGAGCAGTTCTTC. Amino acids: CASTERLAGGREQFF.

The chain recombines TRBV7-4 with TRBJ2-6; D is ambiguous. The CDR3 covers 16 residues. Germline values: CDR1 SGHVT, CDR2 SQSDAQ. Deletions cut 7 bases from V and 2 bases from J, with 15 bases between. The CDR3 DNA reads TGTGCCAGCACCCGACTTCGGCCGACTGGGGCCAACGTCCTGACTTTC. The encoded protein is CASTRLRPTGANVLTF. The entire variable domain, with the rest obtained from reference TRBV7-4 and TRBJ2-6, is as follows: GAGVSQSPRYKVAKRGRDVALRCDSISGHVTLYWYRQTLGQGSEVLTYSQSDAQRDKSGRPSGRFSAERPERSVSTLKIQRTEQGDSAVYLCASTRLRPTGANVLTFGAGSRLTVL.

This clonotype turned up a few times. The rearrangement links TRBV24-1 to TRBJ2-7; the match to TRBD2 covers 7 bases. Unmatched junction bases numbered 6, after V lost 3 bases and J lost 2 bases. Per the germline V gene, CDR1 is KGHDR and CDR2 is SFDVKD. CDR3 size: 15 residues. The CDR3 DNA is TGTGCCACCAGTGATAATACTGGGGGGGCCTACGAGCAGTACTTC. This sequence encodes CATSDNTGGAYEQYF.

The genes are TRBV27 and TRBJ1-2, with D tentatively TRBD1 (6 bases). Germline CDR1 and CDR2: MNHEY and SMNVEV (reference sequence). The CDR3 runs to 16 residues. Deletions cut 3 bases from V and 6 bases from J, with 20 bases between. The CDR3 nucleotides read TGTGCCAGCAGTTTCCCCCGGACAGCCGGACCTCATGGCTACACCTTC. Its protein is CASSFPRTAGPHGYTF.

This clonotype has a handful of counts. The chain combines TRBV5-4 with TRBJ2-1; D remains ambiguous. CDR3 size: 13 residues. Deletions cut 6 bases from V and 0 bases from J, with 7 bases between. Germline V CDR1 and CDR2: SGHNT, YYREEE (reference sequence). The CDR3 DNA reads as TGTGCCAGCAACCAGGCCTCCTACAATGAGCAGTTCTTC. This translates into CASNQASYNEQFF.

The genes are TRBV4-1 and TRBJ1-6; D possibly corresponds to TRBD1 (5 bases). The CDR3 has 13 amino acids. The V gene's germline CDR1 is MGHRA and CDR2 YSYEKL. The V gene lost 6 bases and the J gene lost 10 bases, with 13 bases spanning the gap. The CDR3 bases are TGCGCCAGCAGTCCGTTAGGGGTCTCACCCCTCCACTTT. Translation: CASSPLGVSPLHF.